Each of the 2 T cell receptor beta chains below was sequenced from the same sample in a study of cytomegalovirus exposure and HLA in healthy donors. This PCR relied on a set of 60 Vbeta primers and 13 Jbeta primers. TCRdb's table, derived via immunoSEQ multiplex PCR, lists solely in-frame clones and lacks some. The sample table includes approximately 51,000 clones. Sequencing was carried out using PBMCs. The receptors stem from a man aged 40-55 years in good health and CMV-seropositive.

V and J are TRBV19 and TRBJ2-1; a possible D gene is TRBD2 (6 bases). V gave up 0 bases and J gave up 0 bases, with 9 bases separating them. Germline V gene lookup returns CDR1 LNHDA and CDR2 SQIVND (reference sequence). The CDR3 has 16 amino acids. DNA for the CDR3: TGTGCCAGTAGTATAGATGCCGGGGGCTCCTACAATGAGCAGTTCTTC. Its translation: CASSIDAGGSYNEQFF.

The genes are TRBV6-1 and TRBJ1-5; tentatively, D is TRBD1 (6 bases). The CDR3 length is 16 residues. The V end was cut by 4 bases, the J end by 3 bases, with 16 bases between. Germline V CDR1 and CDR2: MNHNS, SASEGT. The CDR3 DNA reads TGTGCCAGCAGTGCCTCCCACCGGGACAACAATCAGCCCCAGCATTTT. This encodes CASSASHRDNNQPQHF.